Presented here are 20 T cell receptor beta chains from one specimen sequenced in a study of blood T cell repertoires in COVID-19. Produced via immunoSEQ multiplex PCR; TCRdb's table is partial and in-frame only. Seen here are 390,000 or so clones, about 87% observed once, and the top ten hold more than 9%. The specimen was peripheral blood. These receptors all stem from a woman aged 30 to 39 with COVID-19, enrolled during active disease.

DNA for the CDR3: TGTGCCAGCAGTCGTCCTGGACTTACAGATACGCAGTATTTT. Translated: CASSRPGLTDTQYF. V is TRBV6-2 or TRBV6-3 and J is TRBJ2-3; D perhaps matches TRBD2 (5 bases). Trimming removed 5 bases at V and 3 bases at J, with 12 bases between. The CDR3 consists of 14 residues. From germline, CDR1 is MNHEY and CDR2 SVGEGT.

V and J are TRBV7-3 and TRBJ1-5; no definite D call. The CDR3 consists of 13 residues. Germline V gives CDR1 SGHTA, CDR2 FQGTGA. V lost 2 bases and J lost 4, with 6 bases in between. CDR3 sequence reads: CASSLGRNQPQHF. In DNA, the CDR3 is TGTGCCAGCAGCTTAGGGAGAAATCAGCCCCAGCATTTT.

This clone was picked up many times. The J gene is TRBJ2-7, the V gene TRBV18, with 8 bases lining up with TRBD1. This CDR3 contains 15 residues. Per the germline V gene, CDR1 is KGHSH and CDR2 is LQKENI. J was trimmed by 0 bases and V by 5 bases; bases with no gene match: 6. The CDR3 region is CASSSGGLTSYEQYF. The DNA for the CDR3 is TGTGCCAGCTCATCAGGGGGCCTTACCTCCTACGAGCAGTACTTC.

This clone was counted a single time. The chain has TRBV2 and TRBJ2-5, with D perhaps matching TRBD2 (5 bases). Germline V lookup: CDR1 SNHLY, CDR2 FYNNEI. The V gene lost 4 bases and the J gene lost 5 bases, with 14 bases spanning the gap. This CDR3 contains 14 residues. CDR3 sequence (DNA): TGTGCCAGCAGTGGTTCGGGGTTCGGCGAGACCCAGTACTTC. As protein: CASSGSGFGETQYF.

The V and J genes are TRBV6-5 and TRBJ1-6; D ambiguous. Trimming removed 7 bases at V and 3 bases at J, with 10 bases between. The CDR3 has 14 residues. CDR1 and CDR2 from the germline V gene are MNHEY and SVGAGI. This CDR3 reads CASMRTSYNSPLHF. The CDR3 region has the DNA TGTGCCAGCATGCGGACTAGCTATAATTCACCCCTCCACTTT.

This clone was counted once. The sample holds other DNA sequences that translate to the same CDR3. The CDR3 loop is CASSSQRGSYEQYF. CDR3 in DNA: TGTGCCAGTAGTAGCCAGCGAGGATCCTACGAGCAGTACTTC. J is TRBJ2-7 and V is TRBV19, with D unclear. The CDR3 length is 14 residues. V dropped 4 bases and J dropped 1 base, with 11 bases sitting between them. The germline V gene has CDR1 LNHDA and CDR2 SQIVND (reference sequence).

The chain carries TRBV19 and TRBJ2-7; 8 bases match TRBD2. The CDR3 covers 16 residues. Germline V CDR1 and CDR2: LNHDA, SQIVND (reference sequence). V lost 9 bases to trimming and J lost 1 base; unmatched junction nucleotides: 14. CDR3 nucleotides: TGTGCCAGAACCCGGGGAGGCGGGAGGATTTCCTACGAGCAGTACTTC. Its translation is CARTRGGGRISYEQYF.

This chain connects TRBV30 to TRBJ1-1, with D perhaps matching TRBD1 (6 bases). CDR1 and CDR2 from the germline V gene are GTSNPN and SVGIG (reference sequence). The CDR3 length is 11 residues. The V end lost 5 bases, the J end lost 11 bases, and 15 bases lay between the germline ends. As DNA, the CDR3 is TGTGCCTGGGAACAGGGCCTGCGGGCTTTCTTT. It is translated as CAWEQGLRAFF.

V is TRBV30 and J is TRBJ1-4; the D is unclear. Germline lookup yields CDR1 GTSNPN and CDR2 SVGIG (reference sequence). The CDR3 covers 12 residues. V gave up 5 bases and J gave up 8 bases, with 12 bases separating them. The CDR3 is CAWGLGLEKLFF. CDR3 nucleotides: TGTGCCTGGGGACTAGGTCTGGAAAAACTGTTTTTT.

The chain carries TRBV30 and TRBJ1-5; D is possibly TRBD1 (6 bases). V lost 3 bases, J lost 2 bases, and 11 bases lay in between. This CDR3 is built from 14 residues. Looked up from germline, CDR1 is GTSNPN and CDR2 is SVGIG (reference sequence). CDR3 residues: CAWSRRQGNQPQHF. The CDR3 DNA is TGTGCCTGGAGCCGTAGACAGGGCAATCAGCCCCAGCATTTT.

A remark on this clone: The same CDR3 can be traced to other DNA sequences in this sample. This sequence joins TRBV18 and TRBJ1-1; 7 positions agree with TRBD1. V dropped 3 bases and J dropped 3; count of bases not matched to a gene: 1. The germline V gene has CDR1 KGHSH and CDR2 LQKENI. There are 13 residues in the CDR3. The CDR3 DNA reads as TGTGCCAGCTCACCCAGGGGGGACACTGAAGCTTTCTTT. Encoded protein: CASSPRGDTEAFF.

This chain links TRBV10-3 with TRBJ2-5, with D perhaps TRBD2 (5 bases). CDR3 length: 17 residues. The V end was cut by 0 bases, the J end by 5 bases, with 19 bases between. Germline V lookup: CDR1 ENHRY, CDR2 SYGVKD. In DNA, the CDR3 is TGTGCCATCAGTGAGTCGATGGGGAGAGAGGGCTTCGAGACCCAGTACTTC. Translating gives CAISESMGREGFETQYF.

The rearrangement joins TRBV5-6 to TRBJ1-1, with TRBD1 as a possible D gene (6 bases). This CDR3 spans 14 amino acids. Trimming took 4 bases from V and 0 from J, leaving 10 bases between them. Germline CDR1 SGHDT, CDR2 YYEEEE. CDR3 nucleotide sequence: TGTGCCAGCAGCGCCGGACAGCTGAACACTGAAGCTTTCTTT. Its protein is CASSAGQLNTEAFF. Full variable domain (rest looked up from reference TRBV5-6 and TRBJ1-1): DAGVTQSPTHLIKTRGQQVTLRCSPKSGHDTVSWYQQALGQGPQFIFQYYEEEERQRGNFPDRFSGHQFPNYSSELNVNALLLGDSALYLCASSAGQLNTEAFFGQGTRLTVV.

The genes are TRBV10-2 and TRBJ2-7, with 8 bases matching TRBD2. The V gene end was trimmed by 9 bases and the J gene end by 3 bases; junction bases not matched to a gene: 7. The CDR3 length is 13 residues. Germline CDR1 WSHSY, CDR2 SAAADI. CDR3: CASKGLVNYEQYF. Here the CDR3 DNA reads TGCGCCAGTAAGGGACTAGTTAACTACGAGCAGTACTTC.

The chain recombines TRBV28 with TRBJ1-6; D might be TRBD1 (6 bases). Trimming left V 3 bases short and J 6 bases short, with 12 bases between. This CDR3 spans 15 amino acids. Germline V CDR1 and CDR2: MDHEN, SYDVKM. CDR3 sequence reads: CASSLTGTGNSPLHF. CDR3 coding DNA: TGTGCCAGCAGTTTGACAGGCACGGGTAATTCACCCCTCCACTTT.

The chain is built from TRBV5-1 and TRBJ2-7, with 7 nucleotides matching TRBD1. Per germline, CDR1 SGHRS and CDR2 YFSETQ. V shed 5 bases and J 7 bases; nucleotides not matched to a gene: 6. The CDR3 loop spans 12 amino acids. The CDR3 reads CASRQGSGEQYF. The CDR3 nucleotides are TGCGCCAGCAGACAGGGGTCAGGAGAGCAGTACTTC.

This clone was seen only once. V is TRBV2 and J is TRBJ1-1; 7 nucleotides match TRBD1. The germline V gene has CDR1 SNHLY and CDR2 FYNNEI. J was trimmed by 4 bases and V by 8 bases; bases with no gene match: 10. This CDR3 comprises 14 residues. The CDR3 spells CASGQQGVITEAFF. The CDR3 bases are TGTGCCAGCGGGCAGCAGGGGGTTATCACTGAAGCTTTCTTT.

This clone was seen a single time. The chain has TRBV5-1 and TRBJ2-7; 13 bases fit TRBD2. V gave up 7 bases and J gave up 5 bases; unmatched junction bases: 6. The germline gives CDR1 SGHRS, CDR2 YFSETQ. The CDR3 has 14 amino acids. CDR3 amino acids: CASRTSGRIHEQYF. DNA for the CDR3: TGCGCCAGCCGGACTAGCGGGAGAATACACGAGCAGTACTTC.

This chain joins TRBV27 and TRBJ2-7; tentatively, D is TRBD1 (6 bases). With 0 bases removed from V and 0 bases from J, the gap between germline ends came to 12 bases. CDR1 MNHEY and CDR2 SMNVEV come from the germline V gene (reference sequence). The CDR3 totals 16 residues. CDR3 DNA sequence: TGTGCCAGCAGTTTATCGGAGAAGGGACACTCCTACGAGCAGTACTTC. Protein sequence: CASSLSEKGHSYEQYF.

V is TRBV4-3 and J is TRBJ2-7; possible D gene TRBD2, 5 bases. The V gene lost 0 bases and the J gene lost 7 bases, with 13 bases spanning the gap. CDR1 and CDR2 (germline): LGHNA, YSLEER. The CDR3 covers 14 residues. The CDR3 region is CASSQDRRVGEQYF. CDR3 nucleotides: TGCGCCAGCAGCCAAGATAGGCGGGTAGGGGAGCAGTACTTC.